The 8 T cell receptor beta chains listed next were all sequenced from one sample in a study of T cell changes during pregnancy in multiple sclerosis (dated by TCRdb to the late 2010s). The library was produced with the immunoSEQ multiplex PCR assay. The table comes from immuneACCESS by way of TCRdb, which keeps in-frame sequences with V and J called. Part of the clones is missing from these tables; in studies checked, under half for an unresolved V gene and the rest for unknown reasons. Within this sample are roughly 93,000 clones, with approximately 92% of them counted one time only. The top ten clones comprise more than 2% of the sample. The sequenced sample was peripheral blood, obtained after pregnancy. The receptors come from a female donor with multiple sclerosis, enrolled in a pregnancy study.

This CDR3 is CASSQLTGGRIARTDYEQYF. Written as DNA, the CDR3 is TGTGCCAGCAGCCAACTCACAGGGGGCCGTATTGCTCGAACTGATTACGAGCAGTACTTC. The chain couples TRBV13 to TRBJ2-7; 9 positions match TRBD1. CDR1 and CDR2 from the germline V gene are PRHDT and FYEKMQ (reference sequence). V was pared by 5 bases and J by 4 bases, with 24 bases of the junction left unmatched. The CDR3 has 20 amino acids.

The rearrangement links TRBV2 to TRBJ2-5, with D possibly being TRBD1 (5 bases). The CDR3 extends over 13 amino acids. The ends were cut back, 4 bases at V and 1 base at J, with 7 bases in the middle. Germline CDR1 SNHLY, CDR2 FYNNEI. CDR3 protein: CASSGQGQETQYF. The DNA of the CDR3 is TGTGCCAGCAGTGGGCAGGGCCAAGAGACCCAGTACTTC.

This clone occurred once. The chain recombines TRBV29-1 with TRBJ2-7; D is ambiguous. The V and J ends lost 4 bases and 2 bases respectively, with 12 bases between them. Germline CDR1 is SQVTM and CDR2 is ANQGSEA. The CDR3 totals 13 residues. The CDR3, as DNA: TGCAGCGTTGCCTTCGGTCTCACCTACGAGCAGTACTTC. Translating it yields CSVAFGLTYEQYF.

V is TRBV9 and J is TRBJ2-2; D uncertain. Trimming took off 3 bases at V and 0 bases at J, with 6 bases between the two ends. Looked up from germline, CDR1 is SGDLS and CDR2 is YYNGEE. The CDR3 is made up of 14 amino acids. CDR3 sequence (DNA): TGTGCCAGCAGCGCTCAGGCGAACACCGGGGAGCTGTTTTTT. This sequence encodes CASSAQANTGELFF.

CDR3: CASSLRGLGVTQYF. The CDR3 nucleotides read TGTGCCAGTAGTCTAAGAGGGCTTGGCGTGACCCAGTACTTC. The rearrangement uses TRBV19 and TRBJ2-5, with D maybe TRBD2 (5 bases). Germline V gives CDR1 LNHDA, CDR2 SQIVND (reference sequence). The CDR3 is 14 amino acids. V gave up 5 bases and J gave up 7 bases, with 17 bases separating them.

This chain joins TRBV11-2 and TRBJ1-5; D is uncertain. Germline V gives CDR1 SGHAT, CDR2 FQNNGV. CDR3 length: 15 residues. V was cut by 0 bases and J by 4 bases, with 10 bases left in between. CDR3 sequence: CASSLDLVSNQPQHF. CDR3 coding DNA: TGTGCCAGCAGCTTAGATCTCGTGAGTAATCAGCCCCAGCATTTT.

The rearrangement uses TRBV4-2 and TRBJ1-1; D possibly corresponds to TRBD1 (5 bases). The length of the CDR3 is 14 residues. V was clipped by 4 bases and J by 6 bases, with 15 bases between them. Germline CDR1 is LGHNA and CDR2 is YNFKEQ. This chain's CDR3 is CASSPAARGAEAFF. In nucleotides, the CDR3 is TGTGCCAGCAGCCCAGCCGCGCGGGGGGCTGAAGCTTTCTTT.

The chain joins TRBV7-2 to TRBJ2-1; a weak D match, TRBD2 (7 bases). Germline CDR1 SGHTA, CDR2 FQGNSA. V shed 0 bases and J shed 13 bases, with 10 bases lying between them. The CDR3 totals 12 residues. The CDR3 reads CASSLAAGAQFF. Here the CDR3 DNA reads TGTGCCAGCAGCTTAGCGGCGGGGGCACAGTTCTTC.